The rows below give T cell receptor beta chains drawn from one sample of a study of cytomegalovirus exposure and HLA in healthy donors. Sequencing was performed with immunoSEQ multiplex PCR; in TCRdb, only in-frame clones are kept and a portion is missing. The table lists some 120,000 clones, with around 6.5% in the top ten. The sample was PBMCs. These receptors were obtained from a man aged 35-49 years in good health and CMV-seropositive. Each CDR3 is given without its conserved first and last residue. Each record gives: J gene, V gene, CDR3 protein.

j_call: TRBJ1-5
v_call: TRBV4-3
cdr3_aa: ASSQTIQGWQQPQH

j_call: TRBJ2-7
v_call: TRBV28
cdr3_aa: ASSFRDEQY

j_call: TRBJ1-2
v_call: TRBV7-8
cdr3_aa: ASSHRDRGGYT

j_call: TRBJ2-7
v_call: TRBV13
cdr3_aa: ASSSTGTYEQY

j_call: TRBJ1-5
v_call: TRBV6-1
cdr3_aa: ASKFRDSNQPQH

j_call: TRBJ2-7
v_call: TRBV6-6
cdr3_aa: ASSYSIIGHEQY

j_call: TRBJ2-7
v_call: TRBV29-1
cdr3_aa: SVDGVGQQAYEQY

j_call: TRBJ2-5
v_call: TRBV7-2
cdr3_aa: ASSSQGVEETQY

j_call: TRBJ2-1
v_call: TRBV5-1
cdr3_aa: ASSWGGMGNEQF

j_call: TRBJ2-7
v_call: TRBV5-8
cdr3_aa: ASSLGYSSSYEQY

j_call: TRBJ1-1
v_call: TRBV12-5
cdr3_aa: ASGLGQGGPNTEAF

j_call: TRBJ2-3
v_call: TRBV2
cdr3_aa: ASKSSANTDTQY

j_call: TRBJ2-3
v_call: TRBV29-1
cdr3_aa: SGGGTGITDTQY

j_call: TRBJ1-3
v_call: TRBV7-3
cdr3_aa: ASSTGQGAYNTIY

j_call: TRBJ1-5
v_call: TRBV15
cdr3_aa: ATSREDSQPQH

j_call: TRBJ2-5
v_call: TRBV2
cdr3_aa: ASSEHRGGQGGGTQY

j_call: TRBJ1-3
v_call: TRBV30
cdr3_aa: AWSVGVGNTIY

j_call: TRBJ1-5
v_call: TRBV28
cdr3_aa: ASRYRDAPNQPQH

j_call: TRBJ1-4
v_call: TRBV28
cdr3_aa: ASSNTLDRVDEKLF

j_call: TRBJ2-5
v_call: TRBV19
cdr3_aa: ASIPRWNQETQY

j_call: TRBJ2-7
v_call: TRBV7-8
cdr3_aa: ASSLGTRTTYEQY

j_call: TRBJ2-5
v_call: TRBV6-5
cdr3_aa: ASSTYTGGETQY

j_call: TRBJ1-1
v_call: TRBV2
cdr3_aa: ASRAGTEAF

j_call: TRBJ2-3
v_call: TRBV5-1
cdr3_aa: ASSLGRQTTTDTQY

j_call: TRBJ1-5
v_call: TRBV19
cdr3_aa: ASKHQGANQPQH

j_call: TRBJ2-5
v_call: TRBV11-2
cdr3_aa: ASSAHQETQY

j_call: TRBJ2-3
v_call: TRBV7-3
cdr3_aa: ASSPPGLAGVGTQY

j_call: TRBJ2-1
v_call: TRBV27
cdr3_aa: ASSDSSNEQF

j_call: TRBJ1-6
v_call: TRBV5-1
cdr3_aa: ASREGQGHSPLH

j_call: TRBJ2-7
v_call: TRBV18
cdr3_aa: ASSPPSRAEIEQY

j_call: TRBJ2-1
v_call: TRBV11-3
cdr3_aa: ASSFGLAGWNEQF

j_call: TRBJ1-2
v_call: TRBV28
cdr3_aa: ASTLPGRDGYT

j_call: TRBJ2-3
v_call: TRBV5-4
cdr3_aa: ASSLRYGDTQY

j_call: TRBJ2-7
v_call: TRBV7-8
cdr3_aa: ASNEAGTTYYEQY

j_call: TRBJ2-5
v_call: TRBV5-1
cdr3_aa: ASSLEQGRETQY

j_call: TRBJ1-2
v_call: TRBV30
cdr3_aa: AWGGTGVYGYT

j_call: TRBJ2-3
v_call: TRBV10-3
cdr3_aa: AIGRHPTPTDTQY

j_call: TRBJ1-5
v_call: TRBV2
cdr3_aa: ASSERTVGSQPQH

j_call: TRBJ2-2
v_call: TRBV7-6
cdr3_aa: ASSPRTSGSITGELF

j_call: TRBJ1-1
v_call: TRBV14
cdr3_aa: ASSQEDPGHLNTEAF

j_call: TRBJ2-5
v_call: TRBV27
cdr3_aa: ASSFLPGRETQY

j_call: TRBJ2-7
v_call: TRBV18
cdr3_aa: ASSPGGYEQY

j_call: TRBJ2-3
v_call: TRBV19
cdr3_aa: ASSQGRTDTQY

j_call: TRBJ1-1
v_call: TRBV7-8
cdr3_aa: ASSLTQGALTEAF

j_call: TRBJ1-1
v_call: TRBV28
cdr3_aa: ASRDSDRKAF

j_call: TRBJ1-2
v_call: TRBV6-5
cdr3_aa: ASSYRERGGYT

j_call: TRBJ2-7
v_call: TRBV6-1
cdr3_aa: ASSTGHPYEQY

j_call: TRBJ1-2
v_call: TRBV29-1
cdr3_aa: SVEKNRDTNYGYT

j_call: TRBJ2-5
v_call: TRBV9
cdr3_aa: ASSVGEGTQETQY

j_call: TRBJ1-5
v_call: TRBV15
cdr3_aa: ATSRETSGSPWRPQH

j_call: TRBJ1-1
v_call: TRBV5-6
cdr3_aa: ASSRRAEAF

j_call: TRBJ2-3
v_call: TRBV4-2
cdr3_aa: ASSLALAGLERDTQY

j_call: TRBJ1-1
v_call: TRBV5-1
cdr3_aa: ASSLGQGRTEAF